This T cell receptor beta chain was found in a study of cytomegalovirus exposure and HLA in healthy donors (dated by TCRdb to about 2017). Some background on the complete study: An earlier analysis of several hundred of the donors reported roughly 300 Gb of sequence data and 100 million to 120 million unique TCR beta sequences obtained from some 200 million T cells. An early release covering some 640 HLA-typed donors comprised 300 to 350 gigabases of sequencing data and about 90 million unique TCR sequences. In a later genetic analysis, genome-wide SNP genotypes for 398 of the 666 donors were used, and that subset was treated as a discovery cohort. Donor age, sex, ethnicity and CMV serostatus were compiled alongside the repertoire data. About five DR-DQ haplotypes were treated as single units for association and clustering because of strong linkage in the cohort. All discovery cohort repertoires had been generated on a single sequencing platform. The study aimed to test whether signatures of past pathogen exposure could be identified by cataloging public T cell receptors. Typing coverage differed by locus: A, B, C, DRB1 and DQB1 were typed in roughly 620-640 donors, DQA1 in 500 to 550, DPA1 in nearly 610, and DPB1 in 472. Both class I and class II loci were covered by HLA typing, at four-digit resolution. An earlier analysis of some 600 of the donors applied high-throughput TCR beta sequencing to assess whether each TCR beta V gene segment acted as functional or pseudogenic. The T cell repertoires of about 700 subjects were profiled by immunosequencing and related to cytomegalovirus serostatus. Among the roughly 400 genotyped donors, approximately 81% belonged to the genetic ancestry cluster associated with self-reported Caucasian donors. High-throughput TCR immunosequencing, statistical association of individual TCRs with disease status, and machine learning were combined to predict cytomegalovirus infection status. The later analysis used no new phenotypic data to find candidate immune exposures, relying instead on TCR beta sequences and their occurrence across donors. Across some 400 genotyped donors of the cohort, an average of about 220,000 unique TCR beta nucleotide sequences per donor were sequenced, and roughly a sixth of those sequences were non-productive. A later analysis re-analyzed previously published TCR beta repertoires from about 600 donors and added high-resolution HLA genotyping to study TCR occurrence patterns. In addition to the first cohort of approximately 650 subjects, a separate validation cohort of over 90 different subjects was used.

The germline V gene provides CDR1 SGHTA and CDR2 FQGNSA. From the cysteine through the phenylalanine, the CDR3 covers 12 amino acids. Here the CDR3 DNA is all that survives: 36 bases in frame from base 1. Cut back by 5 bases and 0 bases, the V and J ends lie 5 bases apart. Library generation was performed with the immunoSEQ multiplex PCR assay. A mixture of 60 forward primers for TCR Vbeta segments and 13 reverse primers for TCR Jbeta segments was used in the multiplex PCR. The CDR3 region of rearranged TCR beta genes was amplified from genomic DNA with a multiplex PCR assay. The amplified TCR beta libraries were sequenced on the Illumina HiSeq System as 87-base-pair reads. In the source study's methods: A later analysis counted about 82 million unique TCR beta chains across the 650 to 700 repertoires, and around 12 million of these chains were shared by at least two donors. To remove PCR and sequencing errors, raw reads were error-corrected and collapsed into unique sequences using a nearest-neighbor algorithm that merged closely related sequences. Alignment of CDR3 sequences to IMGT reference sequences was used to assign V, D and J gene segments. For a sequence to be retained, at least a six-nucleotide match to both a V gene segment and a J gene segment was required. A rearrangement counted as productive if the CDR3 had no stop codons and remained in frame with V and J, and every other rearrangement counted as non-productive. Following IMGT convention, CDR3 was defined as the stretch from the second conserved V-encoded cysteine to the conserved J-encoded phenylalanine. Sequences without an unambiguous match to a single V gene segment were excluded from the earlier analysis of about 640 of the donors. In an earlier analysis of a few hundred of the donors, V segments were called functional above 56.7% productive rearrangements and were called segregating when the between-donor standard deviation exceeded 5%. To diagnose cytomegalovirus status from the catalog of TCR beta chain sequences, a statistical classification framework was built. In a later analysis, TCR nucleotide sequences were compared against IMGT/GENE-DB human TR gene sequences so that V and J genes could be assigned. A later analysis assigned CDR3 sequences and most-parsimonious VDJ recombination scenarios with the TCRdist pipeline. In a later analysis, each TCR beta chain was defined by its CDR3 amino acid sequence together with its V-gene family, and reads lacking a unique V-gene family were excluded. To address suspected cross-contamination and a sequencing artifact, a later analysis removed 550 to 750 highly shared, low-generation-probability nucleotide sequences. For each public chain, a later analysis derived a clonal expansion index from normalized ranks of inferred template counts within each repertoire. In a later analysis, generation probabilities were computed using a VDJ recombination model fitted to out-of-frame rearrangements, and the results were checked against IGoR. Hypergeometric tests were used in a later analysis to score TCR-TCR, TCR-HLA and TCR-CMV co-occurrence, with a repertoire-size bias correction applied to the TCR pairs. In a later analysis, false discovery rates were estimated by permuting HLA or CMV assignments 20 times. In a later analysis, co-occurring TCRs were grouped using DBSCAN, and TCRdist sequence similarity was added for clustering within HLA-allele-positive subsets. Repertoires with fewer than 30,000 or more than 120,000 public chains, plus five repertoires with anomalous nucleotide sharing, were excluded from co-occurrence clustering. The clones in this table, taken by TCRdb from immuneACCESS, are in-frame only. Not every clone is retained; where verified, under half of the shortfall comes from an unresolved V gene, and the cause of the rest is unknown. For V, J and clone size, that table is used; D and trimming come from the DNA. For this sample there are about 140,000 clones; approximately 83% appear just once. The ten most abundant clones make up 3% to 4% of the sample.

About this clone itself: Its antigen remains undetermined. Base qualities are not provided; no much larger clone lies one nucleotide away.

Findings and caveats that apply to the study as a whole: A later genetic analysis reported fewer N-insertions in productive TCRs among donors in an Asian-associated ancestry cluster than the roughly 620-donor mean. The only immune exposure information available for the cohort was CMV serostatus. Because counts were too low, about 17 rarely observed V segments, including chromosome 9 orphons, were excluded from the earlier analysis of several hundred of the donors. Specific HLA alleles were associated with about 17,000 TCR beta sequences at a false discovery rate of 0.05 in a later analysis. Assigning TCR associations to individual alleles was difficult when HLA alleles, especially DR and DQ, strongly co-occurred. Roughly uniform sequencing depth across donors was assumed in presence/absence analyses, although this assumption may not hold. In vitro tests confirmed that a few of the cytomegalovirus-associated TCR beta chains recognize cytomegalovirus antigens. A later analysis found that TCR association rates varied across HLA loci, with DRB1 alleles showing the most associated TCRs and HLA-C alleles the fewest. Because HLA typing was unavailable for some donors at each locus, only the typed subset was used in association tests. The study listed approximately 150 TCR beta chains as associated with cytomegalovirus. Because the 87-base-pair reads could not distinguish some IMGT-functional V segments, including TRBV6-2 and TRBV6-3, those segments were excluded. Most CMV-associated TCR beta chains appeared to be HLA-restricted in a later analysis, and the HLA associations seemed to be driven largely by CMV exposure. An earlier analysis of roughly 570 of the donors showed that most TCR beta V segments appeared in productive rearrangements either about 90% or about 30% of the time, which broadly matched IMGT annotations. Most TCR sequences were observed very rarely across donors, whereas some public TCRs were present in many individuals. A later analysis found that HLA-associated TCR beta chains were more clonally expanded and had lower generation probabilities than equally common non-associated chains. The classifier was reported to diagnose cytomegalovirus status with high specificity and sensitivity in both the original cohort and the validation cohort. V-gene and J-gene trimming of TCR beta chains was associated with a missense DCLRE1C variant in a later genetic analysis, and the association was replicated in an independent cohort. A further reported finding was that TCR beta sequences accurately predicted the HLA-A and HLA-B alleles for most subjects in the first cohort. A cluster of highly shared sequence variants was judged likely to represent a technical artifact of the sequencing pipeline. According to a later analysis, parvovirus B19, influenza, CMV and Epstein-Barr virus appeared linked to several top co-occurrence clusters. According to the authors, the approach could potentially be generalized to other disease states and immunological phenotypes. Correlated functional status among segregating V segments might reflect linkage disequilibrium, but an unknown experimental factor could not be ruled out. Only TCR beta chains were sequenced in this cohort, and the absence of alpha or paired-chain data limited detectable features.

The cohort was made up of under 800 healthy bone marrow donors. All cohort members were sampled while nominally healthy, although unrecorded immune exposures were likely present. The donor tested CMV seronegative and was one of the 352 seronegative cohort members. A peripheral blood sample was provided by each donor, and peripheral blood mononuclear cells were used for TCR beta sequencing. The Qiagen DNeasy Blood Extraction Kit was used to extract genomic DNA from the blood cell samples. This chain is built from TRBV7-2 and TRBJ2-7, with the D gene not clear enough to name. The sample taken for sequencing was PBMCs. This TCR was sampled from a male donor in good health and CMV-seronegative. The base sequence is TGTGCCAGCAGCGCGAGCTCCTACGAGCAGTACTTC. The encoded protein is CASSASSYEQYF.